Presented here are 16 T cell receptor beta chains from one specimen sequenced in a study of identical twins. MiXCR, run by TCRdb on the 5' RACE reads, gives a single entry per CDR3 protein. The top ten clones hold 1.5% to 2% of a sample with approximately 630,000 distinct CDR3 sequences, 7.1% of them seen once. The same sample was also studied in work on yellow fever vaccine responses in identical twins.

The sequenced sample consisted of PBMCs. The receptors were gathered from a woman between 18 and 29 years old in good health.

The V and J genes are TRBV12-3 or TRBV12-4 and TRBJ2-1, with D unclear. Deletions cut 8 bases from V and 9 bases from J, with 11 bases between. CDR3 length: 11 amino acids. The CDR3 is CASGETGEQFF. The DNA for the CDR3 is TGTGCCAGCGGGGAAACCGGTGAGCAGTTCTTC.

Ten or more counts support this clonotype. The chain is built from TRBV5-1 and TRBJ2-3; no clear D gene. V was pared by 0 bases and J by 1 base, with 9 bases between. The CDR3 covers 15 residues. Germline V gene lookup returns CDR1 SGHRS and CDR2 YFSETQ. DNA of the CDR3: TGCGCCAGCAGCTTGGTGATGAGCGGCACAGATACGCAGTATTTT. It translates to CASSLVMSGTDTQYF.

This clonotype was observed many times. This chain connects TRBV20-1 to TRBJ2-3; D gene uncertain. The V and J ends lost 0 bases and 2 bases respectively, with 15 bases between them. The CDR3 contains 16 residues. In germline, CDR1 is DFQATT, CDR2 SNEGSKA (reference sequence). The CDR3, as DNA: TGCAGTGCTAGAGATCTCAAGCGTCTTAACACAGATACGCAGTATTTT. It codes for CSARDLKRLNTDTQYF.

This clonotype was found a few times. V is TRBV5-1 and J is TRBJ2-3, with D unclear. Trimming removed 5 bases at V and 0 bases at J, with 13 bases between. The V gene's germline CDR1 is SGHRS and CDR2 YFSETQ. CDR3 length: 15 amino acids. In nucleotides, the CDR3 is TGCGCCAGCAGTTTTGACTCAACTAGCACAGATACGCAGTATTTT. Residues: CASSFDSTSTDTQYF.

The DNA for the CDR3 is TGTGCCAGCTCACCCCGGACAGTGCCTAATGAAAAACTGTTTTTT. Amino acids: CASSPRTVPNEKLFF. The chain employs TRBV18 and TRBJ1-4, with a weak D call TRBD1 (6 bases). Per the germline V gene, CDR1 is KGHSH and CDR2 is LQKENI. V lost 3 bases and J 3 bases, leaving 11 bases between the germline ends. CDR3 length: 15 amino acids.

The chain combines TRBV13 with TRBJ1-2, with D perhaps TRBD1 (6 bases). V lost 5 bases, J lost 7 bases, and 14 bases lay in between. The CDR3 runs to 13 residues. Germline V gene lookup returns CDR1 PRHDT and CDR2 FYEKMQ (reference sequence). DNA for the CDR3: TGTGCCAGCAGCCAACAGGGCGCTCGTGGCTACACCTTC. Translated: CASSQQGARGYTF.

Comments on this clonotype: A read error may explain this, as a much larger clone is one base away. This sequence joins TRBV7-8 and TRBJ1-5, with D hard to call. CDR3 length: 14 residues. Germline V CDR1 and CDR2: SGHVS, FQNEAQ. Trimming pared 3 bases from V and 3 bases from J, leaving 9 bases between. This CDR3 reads CASSLGSPNQPQHF. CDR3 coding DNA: TGTGCCAGCAGCTTGGGCAGCCCCAATCAGCCCCAGCATTTT. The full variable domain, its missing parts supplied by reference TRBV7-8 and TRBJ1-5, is GAGVSQSPRYKVAKRGQDVALRCDPISGHVSLFWYQQALGQGPEFLTYFQNEAQLDKSGLPSDRFFAERPEGSVSTLKIQRTQQEDSAVYLCASSLGSPNQPQHFGDGTRLSIL.

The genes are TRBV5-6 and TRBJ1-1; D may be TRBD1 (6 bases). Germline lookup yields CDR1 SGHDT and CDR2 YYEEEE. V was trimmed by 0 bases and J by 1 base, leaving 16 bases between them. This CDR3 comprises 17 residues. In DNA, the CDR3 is TGTGCCAGCAGCTTGGTGGTTACAGGGAGTGGGAACACTGAAGCTTTCTTT. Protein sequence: CASSLVVTGSGNTEAFF.

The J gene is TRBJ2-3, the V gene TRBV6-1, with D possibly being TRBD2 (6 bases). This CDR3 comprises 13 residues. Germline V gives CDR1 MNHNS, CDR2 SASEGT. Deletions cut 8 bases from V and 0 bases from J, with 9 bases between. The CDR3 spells CASGGLSTDTQYF. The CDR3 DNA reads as TGTGCCAGCGGCGGACTAAGCACAGATACGCAGTATTTT.

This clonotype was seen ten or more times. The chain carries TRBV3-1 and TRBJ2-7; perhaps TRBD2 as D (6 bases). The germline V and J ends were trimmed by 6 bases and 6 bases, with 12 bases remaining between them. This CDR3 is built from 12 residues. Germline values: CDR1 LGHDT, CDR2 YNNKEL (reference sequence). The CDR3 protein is CASSHVGGEQYF. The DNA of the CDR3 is TGTGCCAGCAGTCACGTCGGGGGCGAGCAGTACTTC.

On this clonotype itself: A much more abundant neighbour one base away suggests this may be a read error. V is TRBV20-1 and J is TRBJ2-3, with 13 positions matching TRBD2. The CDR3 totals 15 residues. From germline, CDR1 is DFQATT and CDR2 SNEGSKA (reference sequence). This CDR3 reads CRARGLAGVGDTQYF. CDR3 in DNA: TGCAGGGCTAGAGGACTAGCGGGAGTAGGAGATACGCAGTATTTT.

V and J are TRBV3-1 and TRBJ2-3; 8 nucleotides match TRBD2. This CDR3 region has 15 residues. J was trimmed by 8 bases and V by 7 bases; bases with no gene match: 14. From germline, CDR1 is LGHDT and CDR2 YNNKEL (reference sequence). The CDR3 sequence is CASTRDIAGQGTQYF. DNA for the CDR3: TGTGCCAGCACCCGGGACATAGCGGGGCAAGGTACGCAGTATTTT.

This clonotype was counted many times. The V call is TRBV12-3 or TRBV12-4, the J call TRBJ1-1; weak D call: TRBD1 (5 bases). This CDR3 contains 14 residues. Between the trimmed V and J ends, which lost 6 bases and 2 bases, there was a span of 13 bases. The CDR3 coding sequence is TGTGCCAGCAGGGCGGGACCGTTAAACACTGAAGCTTTCTTT. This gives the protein CASRAGPLNTEAFF.

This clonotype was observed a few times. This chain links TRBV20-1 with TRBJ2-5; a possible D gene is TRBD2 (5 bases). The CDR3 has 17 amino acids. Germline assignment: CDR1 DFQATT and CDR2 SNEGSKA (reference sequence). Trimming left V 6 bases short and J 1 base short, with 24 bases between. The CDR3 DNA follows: TGCAGTGCCGGTCCCCCCCTGAGACTACGGGGCCAAGAGACCCAGTACTTC. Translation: CSAGPPLRLRGQETQYF.

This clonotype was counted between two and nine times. Written as DNA, the CDR3 is TGTGCCAGCAGCTTGCACCTACAGGGGCCCCCTGAAGCTTTCTTT. Encoded protein: CASSLHLQGPPEAFF. The rearrangement uses TRBV5-5 and TRBJ1-1; 7 bases are shared with TRBD1. Germline loops: CDR1 SGHKS, CDR2 YYEKEE (reference sequence). Trimming at V came to 1 base and at J to 6 bases, leaving 9 bases not matched to a gene. CDR3 length: 15 residues.

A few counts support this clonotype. The CDR3 reads CAISAGYGISSEQYF. The CDR3 DNA reads as TGTGCCATCAGTGCTGGTTACGGGATAAGCTCCGAGCAGTACTTC. The genes are TRBV10-3 and TRBJ2-7; D is possibly TRBD2 (5 bases). The CDR3 loop spans 15 amino acids. Germline lookup yields CDR1 ENHRY and CDR2 SYGVKD. The ends were cut back, 4 bases at V and 6 bases at J, with 19 bases in the middle.